The clone carrying this T cell receptor beta chain was seen ten or more times. Antigen: not known. With 2 bases removed from V and 4 bases from J, the gap between germline ends came to 12 bases. The CDR3 has 16 residues. In germline, CDR1 is MDHEN, CDR2 SYDVKM. The sample comes from a study of early T cells in non-severe SARS-CoV-2 infection. Study summary: Chains were unpaired, as sequencing was done on bulk RNA from unsorted whole blood. Study conclusions and caveats: The study's VDJdb matching favored anti-spike CD8 responses and missed private and CD4 specificities.

Attached unique molecular identifiers marked individual cDNA molecules. TCRdb called the 5' RACE reads again in MiXCR, with one record for every CDR3 protein. The table records roughly 100,000 distinct CDR3 sequences, about 13% of them present only once. The source is an adult who was a healthcare worker with PCR-confirmed SARS-CoV-2 infection or an uninfected control (not recorded which). Sequencing used whole blood. The chain combines TRBV28 with TRBJ2-6; D unclear. In DNA, the CDR3 is TGTGCCAGCAGTTTAACTTTGGCCCCCGGGGCCAACGTCCTGACTTTC. Amino acids: CASSLTLAPGANVLTF.